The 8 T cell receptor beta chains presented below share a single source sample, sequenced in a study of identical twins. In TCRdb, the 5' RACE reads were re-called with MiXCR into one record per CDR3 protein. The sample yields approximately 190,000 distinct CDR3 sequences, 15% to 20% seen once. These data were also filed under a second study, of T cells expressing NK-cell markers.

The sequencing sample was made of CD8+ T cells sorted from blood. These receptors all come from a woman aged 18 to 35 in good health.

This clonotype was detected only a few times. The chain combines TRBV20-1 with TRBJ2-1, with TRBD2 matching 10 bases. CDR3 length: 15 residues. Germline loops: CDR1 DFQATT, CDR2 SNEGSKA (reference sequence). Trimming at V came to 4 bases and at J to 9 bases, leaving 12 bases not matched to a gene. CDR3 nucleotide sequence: TGCAGTGCTACCCGTAGCGGGGGGACCTACGGTGAGCAGTTCTTC. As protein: CSATRSGGTYGEQFF.

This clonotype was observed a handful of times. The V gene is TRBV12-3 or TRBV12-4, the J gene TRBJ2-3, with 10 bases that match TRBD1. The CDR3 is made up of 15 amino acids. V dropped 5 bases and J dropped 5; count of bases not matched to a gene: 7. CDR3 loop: CASSGQGTGVDTQYF. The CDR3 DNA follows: TGTGCCAGCAGTGGGCAAGGGACAGGGGTAGATACGCAGTATTTT.

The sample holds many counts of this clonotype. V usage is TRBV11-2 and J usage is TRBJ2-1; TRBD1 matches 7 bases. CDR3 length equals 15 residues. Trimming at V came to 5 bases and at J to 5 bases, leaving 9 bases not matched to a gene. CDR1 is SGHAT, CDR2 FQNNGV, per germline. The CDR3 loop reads CASSADWGTDNEQFF. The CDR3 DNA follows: TGTGCCAGCAGCGCCGACTGGGGGACAGACAATGAGCAGTTCTTC.

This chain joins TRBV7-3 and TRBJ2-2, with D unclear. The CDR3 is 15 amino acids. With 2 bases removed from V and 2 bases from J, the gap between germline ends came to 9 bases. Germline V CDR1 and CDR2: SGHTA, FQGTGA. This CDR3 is CASSLLGPNTGELFF. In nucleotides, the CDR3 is TGTGCCAGCAGCTTATTGGGTCCAAACACCGGGGAGCTGTTTTTT.

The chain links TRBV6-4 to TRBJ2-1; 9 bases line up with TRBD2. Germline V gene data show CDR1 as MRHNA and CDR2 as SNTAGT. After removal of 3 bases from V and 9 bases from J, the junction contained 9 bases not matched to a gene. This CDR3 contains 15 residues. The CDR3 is CASSDPAGGRGEQFF. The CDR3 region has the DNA TGTGCCAGCAGTGATCCAGCGGGAGGAAGGGGTGAGCAGTTCTTC.

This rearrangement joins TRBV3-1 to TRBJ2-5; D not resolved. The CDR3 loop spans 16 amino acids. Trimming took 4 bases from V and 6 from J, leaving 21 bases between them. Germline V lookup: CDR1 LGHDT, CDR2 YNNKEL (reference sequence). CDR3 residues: CASSPKTGGGSKTQYF. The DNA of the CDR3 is TGTGCCAGCAGCCCCAAGACTGGTGGCGGATCGAAGACCCAGTACTTC.

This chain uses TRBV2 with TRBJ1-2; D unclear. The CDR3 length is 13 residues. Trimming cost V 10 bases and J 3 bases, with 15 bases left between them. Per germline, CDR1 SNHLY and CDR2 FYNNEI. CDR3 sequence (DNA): TGTGCCACAACAGACGGAATGCACTATGGCTACACCTTC. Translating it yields CATTDGMHYGYTF. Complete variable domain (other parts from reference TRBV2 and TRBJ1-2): EPEVTQTPSHQVTQMGQEVILRCVPISNHLYFYWYRQILGQKVEFLVSFYNNEISEKSEIFDDQFSVERPDGSNFTLKIRSTKLEDSAMYFCATTDGMHYGYTFGSGTRLTVV.

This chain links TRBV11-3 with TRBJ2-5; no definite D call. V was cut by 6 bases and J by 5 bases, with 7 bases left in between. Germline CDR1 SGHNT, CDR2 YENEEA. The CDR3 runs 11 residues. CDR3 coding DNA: TGTGCCAGCAGACTCGGGGAGACCCAGTACTTC. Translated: CASRLGETQYF.